This TCR beta chain was identified in a study of pediatric ulcerative colitis (dated by TCRdb to about 2019). In the study overall: Among the ulcerative colitis patients, about seven had pancolitis and two had left-sided colitis, and histology in every patient was consistent with ulcerative colitis. From eight or nine newly diagnosed, treatment-naive pediatric ulcerative colitis patients and four non-IBD control children, paired blood and rectal samples were collected. By Pediatric Ulcerative Colitis Activity Index, a couple of patients had mild disease, several had moderate disease and three had acute severe colitis.

Study-wide findings and limitations: Repertoires were derived from total lymphocyte DNA, so rare subsets such as regulatory T cells may have patterns not reflected. Autologous blood-rectal clonal overlap was significantly higher in ulcerative colitis patients than in controls, suggesting increased T cell trafficking to inflamed tissue. For technical reasons, substantially fewer templates were yielded by the blood samples of a couple of patients, and these blood samples were excluded from blood-rectal overlap analysis. Only a handful of individuals were included in the healthy control group, which was small. A couple of rectal CDR3 clonotypes were found in every ulcerative colitis patient but in no control. Controls, mild-moderate and acute severe colitis patients were separated by rectal repertoire features, and reduced rectal diversity due to clonal expansions was observed in acute severe colitis. Blood-derived T cells may have been included in rectal pinch biopsies, especially in patients with overt colitis.

Through the immunoSEQ TRB Survey service, multiplex V and J primers were used to amplify rearranged CDR3 beta regions from genomic DNA. To keep sequencing depth equal across samples, survey-level depth of up to 500,000 reads per sample was applied. Libraries were purified, pooled and sequenced on Illumina technology. As for the original processing: Productive clonality, sample overlap, pairwise scatters, CDR3 beta length, V/D/J gene usage and productiveness were all assessed with the immunoSEQ online tools. Calculated diversity was defined as the number of unique rearrangements divided by total templates times 100, and Shannon and Simpson indices were additionally computed. For principal component analysis, Z-score normalized data were analyzed with the R prcomp function and the ggbiplot package. Morisita's index was used to quantify blood-rectal clonal overlap within each subject. In its TCRdb copy, this immuneACCESS table keeps in-frame sequences only and misses some clones. Where compared with another copy, unresolved V genes explain less than half of these, and the others have no known cause. The V and J calls and the clone size are those of that table, but D and trimming were determined from the DNA. Across this sample there are tens of thousands of clones, with about 81% seen only once. Over 0.95% of the sample belongs to the ten largest clones.

There are 14 amino acids in the CDR3, from cysteine to phenylalanine inclusive. The retained sequence is limited to the CDR3, 42 bases, with the frame set at the first base. The junction carries 12 bases between V and J, which are trimmed by 3 bases and 4 bases respectively. The germline V gene provides CDR1 ENHRY and CDR2 SYGVKD. One to two pinch biopsies were taken from the rectum for research during colonoscopy. Ulcerative colitis patients had received no immunosuppressive medication before the diagnostic colonoscopy. Rectal biopsies were digested with proteinase K before DNA isolation. The Wizard kit (Promega) was used to extract genomic DNA from the blood and intestinal samples. This clone showed up just a few times. The target of this receptor is not known. No base qualities exist here, and no much larger clone lies one base off it.

The clonotype comes from a boy younger than 18 with mild ulcerative colitis. Sequences were obtained from gut tissue. Recombination linked TRBV10-3 to TRBJ1-1, and the D gene may be TRBD1, 5 bases matching. The DNA sequence reads TGTGCCATCAGTGATACCGCGGGGGGCACTGAAGCTTTCTTT. Translated, it gives CAISDTAGGTEAFF.